The 9 T cell receptor beta chains reported below all come from one sample, sequenced in a study of control samples from healthy donors and cancer patients. The table came from immunoSEQ multiplex PCR; TCRdb's copy has only in-frame clones and leaves some out. The sample yields 210,000 or so clones, 91% seen once. What was sequenced was blood. These receptors all come from a man aged 25-40 years in good health.

The chain uses TRBV14 and TRBJ1-1; D not resolved. From germline, CDR1 is SGHDN and CDR2 FVKESK. The CDR3 spans 15 residues. Trimming shortened V by 1 base and J by 2 bases, and 11 bases separated the two germline ends. For the CDR3, the DNA is TGTGCCAGCAGCCAAGTCCCGGGAGCCAACACTGAAGCTTTCTTT. Its protein product is CASSQVPGANTEAFF.

This clone is a singleton in its sample. The chain recombines TRBV2 with TRBJ2-3; 9 bases agree with TRBD2. CDR1 and CDR2 from the germline V gene are SNHLY and FYNNEI. V lost 3 bases, J lost 6 bases, and 4 bases stayed unmatched. The CDR3 contains 14 residues. The CDR3 DNA is TGTGCCAGCAGTGACCGGACTAGCGCCGATACGCAGTATTTT. This translates into CASSDRTSADTQYF.

The chain recombines TRBV2 with TRBJ1-2, with D possibly TRBD1 on 5 matching bases. V shed 3 bases and J shed 6 bases, with 14 bases lying between them. The CDR3 covers 14 residues. The V gene's germline CDR1 is SNHLY and CDR2 FYNNEI. CDR3: CASSDLGVSNGYTF. CDR3 DNA: TGTGCCAGCAGTGACCTGGGGGTCTCGAATGGCTACACCTTC.

The chain has TRBV5-1 and TRBJ2-1; weak D call: TRBD1 (6 bases). Germline V gene data show CDR1 as SGHRS and CDR2 as YFSETQ. With 0 bases removed from V and 3 bases from J, the gap between germline ends came to 7 bases. CDR3 length: 14 amino acids. CDR3 region: CASSLGQVYNEQFF. In DNA, the CDR3 is TGCGCCAGCAGCTTGGGACAGGTCTACAATGAGCAGTTCTTC.

A note on this clone: Other nucleotide sequences from this sample produce the same CDR3. The chain employs TRBV6-1 and TRBJ2-1, with D uncertain. V lost 1 base and J lost 6, with 4 bases in between. The germline V gene encodes CDR1 MNHNS and CDR2 SASEGT. CDR3 size: 12 residues. CDR3 in amino acids: CASSEGPNEQFF. The DNA of the CDR3 is TGTGCCAGCAGTGAAGGTCCCAATGAGCAGTTCTTC.

The rearrangement links TRBV30 to TRBJ1-6; TRBD1 matches 7 bases. V dropped 0 bases and J dropped 6; count of bases not matched to a gene: 11. The CDR3 is 17 residues long. The germline gives CDR1 GTSNPN, CDR2 SVGIG (reference sequence). This CDR3 reads CAWSVWTGPGSNSPLHF. The CDR3 nucleotides read TGTGCCTGGAGTGTTTGGACAGGCCCCGGATCTAATTCACCCCTCCACTTT.

This clone was seen only once. The chain recombines TRBV7-9 with TRBJ2-1; 8 bases align to TRBD1. The V and J ends lost 8 bases and 2 bases, in that order; junction bases with no gene match: 5. Germline V CDR1 and CDR2: SEHNR, FQNEAQ (reference sequence). CDR3 length equals 14 residues. In nucleotides, the CDR3 is TGTGCCAGCCGATCGACAGGGGCCTACAATGAGCAGTTCTTC. It encodes CASRSTGAYNEQFF.

This clone came up once. The J gene is TRBJ1-2, the V gene TRBV6-1; tentative D call: TRBD1 (5 bases). CDR1 and CDR2 from the germline V gene are MNHNS and SASEGT. The CDR3 is made up of 13 amino acids. Trimming stripped 3 bases from V and 9 bases from J, with 14 bases between. The CDR3 nucleotides are TGTGCCAGCAGTGAGGGTGGCAGGGAGAGCTACACCTTC. This sequence encodes CASSEGGRESYTF.

The V gene is TRBV4-2, the J gene TRBJ2-2, with TRBD2 identical over 12 bases. The CDR3 length is 16 residues. V lost 3 bases, J lost 6 bases, and 5 bases stayed unmatched. CDR1 and CDR2 (germline): LGHNA, YNFKEQ. CDR3 nucleotide sequence: TGTGCCAGCAGCCATTCGACTAGCGGGGGAGCCGGGGAGCTGTTTTTT. Protein sequence: CASSHSTSGGAGELFF.